The rows below give T cell receptor beta chains drawn from one sample of a study of blood T cell repertoires in COVID-19. Only in-frame clones appear in the TCRdb table, and some are missing; sequencing was by immunoSEQ multiplex PCR. The sample consists of about 370,000 clones, more than 80% of them appearing once. Material for sequencing was peripheral blood. Every receptor here comes from a woman in her twenties or thirties with COVID-19, enrolled during active disease. Each CDR3 is given with its conserved first and last residue. D genes are given only for firm matches. Expanded clones get a size class; other rows say once, few or many, or leave the size out.

j_gene: TRBJ1-4; d_gene: NA; v_gene: TRBV12-2; abundance: NA; CDR3aa: CASRLTGVQEKLFF; CDR3nt: TGTGCAAGTCGCTTGACAGGGGTCCAGGAAAAACTGTTTTTT
j_gene: TRBJ2-3; d_gene: NA; v_gene: TRBV19; abundance: NA; CDR3aa: CASSATGFTDTQYF; CDR3nt: TGTGCCAGTAGTGCCACAGGATTCACAGATACGCAGTATTTT
j_gene: TRBJ1-1; d_gene: NA; v_gene: TRBV29-1; abundance: NA; CDR3aa: CSVDRQENTEAFF; CDR3nt: TGCAGCGTTGACCGACAGGAGAACACTGAAGCTTTCTTT
j_gene: TRBJ2-1; d_gene: TRBD2; v_gene: TRBV9; abundance: NA; CDR3aa: CASSVGTSGSYEQFF; CDR3nt: TGTGCCAGCAGCGTAGGTACTAGCGGGAGTTATGAGCAGTTCTTC
j_gene: TRBJ2-1; d_gene: TRBD1; v_gene: TRBV10-3; abundance: NA; CDR3aa: CAISERWTGQSDNEQFF; CDR3nt: TGTGCCATCAGTGAGCGATGGACAGGGCAAAGCGACAATGAGCAGTTCTTC
j_gene: TRBJ2-6; d_gene: NA; v_gene: TRBV11-2; abundance: NA; CDR3aa: CASSLGRGSVRYNVLTF; CDR3nt: TGTGCCAGCAGCTTGGGGAGGGGGTCGGTAAGATACAACGTCCTGACTTTC
j_gene: TRBJ2-1; d_gene: TRBD1; v_gene: TRBV19; abundance: NA; CDR3aa: CASRGTGGYNEQFF; CDR3nt: TGTGCCAGCCGCGGGACAGGAGGGTACAATGAGCAGTTCTTC
j_gene: TRBJ2-1; d_gene: NA; v_gene: TRBV3-1/TRBV3-2; abundance: NA; CDR3aa: CASSQVPAKEQFF; CDR3nt: TGTGCCAGCAGCCAAGTCCCCGCTAAGGAGCAGTTCTTC
j_gene: TRBJ2-3; d_gene: TRBD1; v_gene: TRBV5-1; abundance: NA; CDR3aa: CASRTRTGMATDTQYF; CDR3nt: TGCGCCAGCCGAACCAGGACAGGGATGGCAACAGATACGCAGTATTTT
j_gene: TRBJ2-3; d_gene: NA; v_gene: TRBV9; abundance: NA; CDR3aa: CASSVGARQHTDTQYF; CDR3nt: TGTGCCAGCAGCGTAGGGGCCCGACAGCACACAGATACGCAGTATTTT
j_gene: TRBJ1-2; d_gene: TRBD1; v_gene: TRBV6-5; abundance: NA; CDR3aa: CASTRLGTGYGYTF; CDR3nt: TGTGCCAGCACTAGACTTGGGACAGGCTATGGCTACACCTTC
j_gene: TRBJ1-1; d_gene: TRBD1; v_gene: TRBV27; abundance: once; CDR3aa: CASSFSAGGEAFF; CDR3nt: TGTGCCAGCAGTTTTTCGGCAGGGGGTGAAGCTTTCTTT
j_gene: TRBJ2-5; d_gene: TRBD2; v_gene: TRBV9; abundance: NA; CDR3aa: CASSVAGGVQETQYF; CDR3nt: TGTGCCAGCAGCGTAGCGGGAGGGGTACAAGAGACCCAGTACTTC
j_gene: TRBJ2-7; d_gene: NA; v_gene: TRBV11-2; abundance: NA; CDR3aa: CASSPSRAGEQYF; CDR3nt: TGTGCCAGCAGTCCCTCGCGGGCGGGAGAGCAGTACTTC
j_gene: TRBJ2-1; d_gene: NA; v_gene: TRBV5-4; abundance: few; CDR3aa: CASSPEGGRSNEQFF; CDR3nt: TGTGCCAGCAGCCCGGAGGGGGGGCGAAGCAATGAGCAGTTCTTC
j_gene: TRBJ2-2; d_gene: TRBD2; v_gene: TRBV19; abundance: once; CDR3aa: CASSVWEGTGELFF; CDR3nt: TGTGCCAGTAGTGTCTGGGAGGGCACCGGGGAGCTGTTTTTT
j_gene: TRBJ2-2; d_gene: NA; v_gene: TRBV5-1; abundance: NA; CDR3aa: CASSSQWPGELFF; CDR3nt: TGCGCCAGCAGCTCGCAATGGCCGGGGGAGCTGTTTTTT
j_gene: TRBJ1-5; d_gene: TRBD1; v_gene: TRBV18; abundance: NA; CDR3aa: CASSPGQGTNQPQHF; CDR3nt: TGTGCCAGCTCTCCGGGACAGGGGACAAATCAGCCCCAGCATTTT
j_gene: TRBJ1-6; d_gene: NA; v_gene: TRBV5-5; abundance: NA; CDR3aa: CASSRSGGSPLHF; CDR3nt: TGTGCCAGCAGCCGCTCGGGTGGCTCACCCCTCCACTTT
j_gene: TRBJ2-7; d_gene: NA; v_gene: TRBV19; abundance: NA; CDR3aa: CASSMSLLRVYEQYF; CDR3nt: TGTGCCAGTAGTATGAGCCTCTTGAGAGTCTACGAGCAGTACTTC
j_gene: TRBJ1-3; d_gene: NA; v_gene: TRBV29-1; abundance: NA; CDR3aa: CSATTGSGNTIYF; CDR3nt: TGCAGCGCCACGACAGGCTCTGGAAACACCATATATTTT
j_gene: TRBJ2-1; d_gene: TRBD2; v_gene: TRBV2; abundance: once; CDR3aa: CASSRAGTSGGLGLHNEQFF; CDR3nt: TGTGCCAGCTCACGCGCCGGGACTAGCGGGGGTCTAGGCCTCCACAATGAGCAGTTCTTC
j_gene: TRBJ1-6; d_gene: TRBD1; v_gene: TRBV7-2; abundance: few; CDR3aa: CASRNRGNSPLHF; CDR3nt: TGTGCCAGCAGAAACAGGGGTAATTCACCCCTCCACTTT
j_gene: TRBJ1-2; d_gene: NA; v_gene: TRBV2; abundance: NA; CDR3aa: CASRGDSGGYTF; CDR3nt: TGTGCCAGCCGGGGGGATAGCGGCGGCTACACCTTC
j_gene: TRBJ2-2; d_gene: NA; v_gene: TRBV19; abundance: NA; CDR3aa: CASSGGQGAGTGELFF; CDR3nt: TGTGCCAGCAGCGGGGGGCAGGGGGCCGGTACCGGGGAGCTGTTTTTT
j_gene: TRBJ2-3; d_gene: TRBD1; v_gene: TRBV7-8; abundance: NA; CDR3aa: CASKWPTGVGTDTQYF; CDR3nt: TGTGCCAGCAAGTGGCCGACAGGGGTCGGCACAGATACGCAGTATTTT
j_gene: TRBJ2-3; d_gene: TRBD2; v_gene: TRBV7-9; abundance: NA; CDR3aa: CASSLKGASGSRTDTQYF; CDR3nt: TGTGCCAGCAGCTTAAAAGGCGCTAGCGGGAGTAGGACAGATACGCAGTATTTT
j_gene: TRBJ1-6; d_gene: TRBD1; v_gene: TRBV18; abundance: once; CDR3aa: CASSPNRDTGVSPLHF; CDR3nt: TGTGCCAGCTCACCGAACAGGGACACAGGGGTCTCACCCCTCCACTTT
j_gene: TRBJ2-3; d_gene: TRBD2; v_gene: TRBV7-2; abundance: NA; CDR3aa: CASRPSGSPTDTQYF; CDR3nt: TGTGCCAGCAGGCCTAGCGGTTCTCCCACAGATACGCAGTATTTT
j_gene: TRBJ2-3; d_gene: TRBD2; v_gene: TRBV27; abundance: NA; CDR3aa: CASSLSVAGGFGTDTQYF; CDR3nt: TGTGCCAGCAGTTTATCTGTAGCGGGGGGGTTTGGCACAGATACGCAGTATTTT
j_gene: TRBJ1-2; d_gene: TRBD1; v_gene: TRBV7-2; abundance: once; CDR3aa: CASSPGGTDLNYGYTF; CDR3nt: TGTGCCAGCAGCCCGGGAGGGACAGACCTTAACTATGGCTACACCTTC
j_gene: TRBJ2-5; d_gene: TRBD1; v_gene: TRBV11-3; abundance: NA; CDR3aa: CASSSTGSVEQETQYF; CDR3nt: TGTGCCAGCAGCTCGACAGGGTCGGTCGAACAAGAGACCCAGTACTTC
j_gene: TRBJ1-2; d_gene: NA; v_gene: TRBV18; abundance: NA; CDR3aa: CASSPPSQEYGYTF; CDR3nt: TGTGCCAGCTCACCACCAAGCCAAGAATATGGCTACACCTTC
j_gene: TRBJ1-3; d_gene: TRBD1; v_gene: TRBV19; abundance: NA; CDR3aa: CASSRTDRVTGNTIYF; CDR3nt: TGTGCCAGTAGCCGAACTGACAGGGTGACTGGAAACACCATATATTTT
j_gene: TRBJ1-2; d_gene: TRBD1; v_gene: TRBV27; abundance: NA; CDR3aa: CASSSSPRRGFYGYTF; CDR3nt: TGTGCCAGCAGTTCGTCTCCCCGCAGGGGGTTCTATGGCTACACCTTC
j_gene: TRBJ1-6; d_gene: NA; v_gene: TRBV6-5; abundance: NA; CDR3aa: CASTPRVHYNSPLHF; CDR3nt: TGTGCCAGCACCCCCAGGGTCCATTATAATTCACCCCTCCACTTT
j_gene: TRBJ2-3; d_gene: NA; v_gene: TRBV24-1; abundance: NA; CDR3aa: CATRSRGGRTDTQYF; CDR3nt: TGTGCCACCCGGAGTAGGGGGGGCCGCACAGATACGCAGTATTTT
j_gene: TRBJ2-1; d_gene: NA; v_gene: TRBV7-2; abundance: NA; CDR3aa: CASSQQPNEQFF; CDR3nt: TGTGCCAGCAGCCAACAGCCCAATGAGCAGTTCTTC
j_gene: TRBJ1-5; d_gene: TRBD1; v_gene: TRBV13; abundance: NA; CDR3aa: CASSLGTGGGQPQHF; CDR3nt: TGTGCCAGCAGCTTAGGTACAGGGGGCGGTCAGCCCCAGCATTTT
j_gene: TRBJ1-2; d_gene: TRBD1; v_gene: TRBV6-5; abundance: NA; CDR3aa: CASSHRGRTYGYTF; CDR3nt: TGTGCCAGCAGTCACAGGGGGCGGACCTATGGCTACACCTTC
j_gene: TRBJ2-6; d_gene: NA; v_gene: TRBV12-5; abundance: NA; CDR3aa: CASGSAHGGGGANVLTF; CDR3nt: TGTGCTAGTGGTTCGGCGCATGGGGGAGGTGGGGCCAACGTCCTGACTTTC
j_gene: TRBJ2-1; d_gene: TRBD2; v_gene: TRBV7-9; abundance: NA; CDR3aa: CASSSLGLAGVNEQFF; CDR3nt: TGTGCCAGCAGCTCCTTGGGACTAGCGGGAGTAAATGAGCAGTTCTTC
j_gene: TRBJ2-6; d_gene: TRBD1; v_gene: TRBV24-1; abundance: NA; CDR3aa: CATSPGQVPPGANSGANVLTF; CDR3nt: TGTGCCACCAGCCCGGGACAGGTACCCCCGGGGGCGAACTCTGGGGCCAACGTCCTGACTTTC
j_gene: TRBJ2-2; d_gene: TRBD2; v_gene: TRBV11-3; abundance: NA; CDR3aa: CASSSGSFRVTGELFF; CDR3nt: TGTGCCAGCAGTAGCGGGAGTTTTCGGGTCACCGGGGAGCTGTTTTTT
j_gene: TRBJ1-3; d_gene: NA; v_gene: TRBV19; abundance: NA; CDR3aa: CASSYRNTIYF; CDR3nt: TGTGCCAGTAGTTATCGGAACACCATATATTTT
j_gene: TRBJ2-7; d_gene: NA; v_gene: TRBV4-3; abundance: once; CDR3aa: CASSQDLAAYEQYF; CDR3nt: TGCGCCAGCAGCCAAGATTTGGCAGCCTACGAGCAGTACTTC